This T cell receptor beta chain was obtained from a study of Ad26.COV2.S vaccination and SARS-CoV-2 variants. V was pared by 5 bases and J by 0 bases, with 12 bases between. The V gene's germline CDR1 is SGHRS and CDR2 YFSETQ. The CDR3 extends over 15 amino acids. Sample treatment: roughly 20 received Ad26.COV2.S at low or high dose, single or two shots; 5 received placebo; per-sample allocation not given. Sampling was done on day 63 after the first vaccine or placebo injection. TCRdb's copy holds only in-frame clones and misses some; the assay was immunoSEQ multiplex PCR. The data show 200,000 to 250,000 clones, with more than 75% seen just once and 9.5% to 12% held by the top ten.

The rearrangement links TRBV5-1 to TRBJ1-3, with no clear D. This TCR came from a person aged 18 to 65 who received the Ad26.COV2.S COVID-19 vaccine or a placebo. The sequences come from peripheral blood, collected in a trial of Ad26.COV2.S vaccine versus placebo. CDR3 in amino acids: CASRRDTISGNTIYF. The DNA of the CDR3 is TGCGCCAGCAGGCGTGACACCATCTCTGGAAACACCATATATTTT.